The clone carrying this TCR beta chain was recorded only once. This entry belongs to a study of blood T cell repertoires in COVID-19. On the study more broadly: Whether acute or convalescent, the COVID-19 samples came from the United States, Italy and Spain.

In the authors' workflow: How many nucleated cells were present was estimated from reference gene primer amplification. The data were produced by immunoSEQ multiplex PCR, yet TCRdb's version contains in-frame clones alone and is incomplete. V, J and clone size are taken as reported in that table, and D and trimming were inferred from the DNA itself. The sample holds around 140,000 clones; roughly 88% are singletons and the top ten take 1.5% to 2%. The CDR3 has 15 residues. V dropped 2 bases and J dropped 2 bases, with 13 bases sitting between them. The germline V gene encodes CDR1 MNHEY and CDR2 SMNVEV (reference sequence).

This sequence originates from a man aged 65 to 85 with acute or convalescent COVID-19. The specimen sequenced was peripheral blood. The chain employs TRBV27 and TRBJ2-7; the D gene is possibly TRBD1 (6 bases). The CDR3 here is CASSLPGTPTYEQYF. As DNA, the CDR3 is TGTGCCAGCAGTTTACCAGGGACACCCACCTACGAGCAGTACTTC.